This TCR beta chain is from a study of Ad26.COV2.S vaccination and SARS-CoV-2 variants. The assay was immunoSEQ multiplex PCR, and TCRdb's table has in-frame clones only and misses some. The sample has about 430,000 clones, around nine tenths seen once. Treatment in this sample: some 20 received Ad26.COV2.S at low or high dose, single or two shots; a few received placebo; per-sample allocation not given. Vaccine and placebo recipients were sampled on day 63 after the first injection. V lost 0 bases, J lost 3 bases, and 3 bases stayed unmatched. The CDR3 is made up of 14 amino acids. Germline loops: CDR1 GTSNPN, CDR2 SVGIG (reference sequence).

The rearrangement links TRBV30 to TRBJ2-7, with 9 bases aligning to TRBD1. The TCR sequence derives from a person between 18 and 65 years old who received the Ad26.COV2.S COVID-19 vaccine or a placebo. The input for sequencing was peripheral blood, taken in a trial of Ad26.COV2.S vaccine versus placebo. The CDR3 sequence: CAWSVGTGLYEQYF. The CDR3 bases are TGTGCCTGGAGTGTGGGGACAGGGCTCTACGAGCAGTACTTC.